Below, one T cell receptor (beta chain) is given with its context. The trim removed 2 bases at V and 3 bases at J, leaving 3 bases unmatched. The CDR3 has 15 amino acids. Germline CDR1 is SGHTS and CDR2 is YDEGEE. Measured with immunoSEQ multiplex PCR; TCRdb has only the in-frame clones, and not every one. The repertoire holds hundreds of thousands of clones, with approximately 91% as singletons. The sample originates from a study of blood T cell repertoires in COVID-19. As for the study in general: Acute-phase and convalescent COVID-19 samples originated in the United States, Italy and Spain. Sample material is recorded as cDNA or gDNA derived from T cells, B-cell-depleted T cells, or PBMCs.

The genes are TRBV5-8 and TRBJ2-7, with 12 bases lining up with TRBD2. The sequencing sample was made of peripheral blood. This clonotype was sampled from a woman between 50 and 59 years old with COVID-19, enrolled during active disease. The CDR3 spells CASSLGLAGFYEQYF. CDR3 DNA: TGTGCCAGCAGCTTAGGACTAGCGGGGTTCTACGAGCAGTACTTC.